One and the same sample provided the 17 T cell receptor beta chains below, sequenced in a study of T cells in Graves' hyperthyroidism and ophthalmopathy. TCR beta CDR3 regions were amplified from RNA transcripts. First-round RT-PCR of the TCR CDR3 relied on the HTBI primer set. Each CDR3 protein gets one entry after TCRdb re-called the multiplex PCR reads with MiXCR. The table has over 700,000 distinct CDR3 sequences, more than 30% seen once; the top ten hold approximately 8.7%. Sequences were obtained from blood. The receptors derive from a man between 18 and 29 years old with Graves' hyperthyroidism.

This clonotype came up many times. The chain combines TRBV5-1 with TRBJ2-7; possible D gene TRBD2, 6 bases. Trimming stripped 0 bases from V and 2 bases from J, with 9 bases between. The CDR3 runs to 14 residues. Per germline, CDR1 SGHRS and CDR2 YFSETQ. CDR3 nucleotides: TGCGCCAGCAGCTTGGTGGGGGGAGCCTACGAGCAGTACTTC. Protein: CASSLVGGAYEQYF.

On this clonotype itself: No conserved phenylalanine or tryptophan ends this CDR3, so it is likely a read error. The rearrangement uses TRBV5-1 and TRBJ2-5; 12 nucleotides align to TRBD2. V lost 0 bases, J lost 4 bases, and 7 bases stayed unmatched. The CDR3 spans 17 residues. The germline gives CDR1 SGHRS, CDR2 YFSETQ. The CDR3 here is CASSLASGGAHLETQYL. The CDR3 coding sequence is TGCGCCAGCAGCTTGGCTAGCGGGGGGGCCCACCTAGAGACCCAGTACTTG.

With regard to this clonotype: Just one base apart from a much larger clone, this may be a read error. The chain joins TRBV29-1 to TRBJ1-3; D ambiguous. Per the germline V gene, CDR1 is SQVTM and CDR2 is ANQGSEA. The CDR3 extends over 14 amino acids. V lost 6 bases, J lost 0 bases, and 12 bases lay in between. The CDR3 protein is CSVVTESSGNTIYF. CDR3 coding DNA: TGCAGCGTAGTAACGGAAAGCTCTGGAAACACCATATATTTT.

About this clonotype itself: Being one base from a much bigger clone, this may be a read error. The gene calls are TRBV10-3 and TRBJ1-1, with D maybe TRBD1 (6 bases). Germline loops: CDR1 ENHRY, CDR2 SYGVKD. The CDR3 spans 12 residues. CDR3 residues: CATKQLGRGASF. The CDR3 nucleotides are TGTGCCACGAAACAACTGGGCAGGGGAGCTTCCTTT.

A word on this clonotype: The CDR3 does not close with the conserved phenylalanine or tryptophan, likely indicating a read error. No DNA is shown, since the ends of the CDR3 on it are uncertain; the CDR3 is the one TCRdb lists. The rearrangement joins TRBV12-3 or TRBV12-4 to TRBJ1-6. The CDR3 has 8 residues if both end residues are counted. Here the CDR3 reads CASSLGDT.

This chain links TRBV7-9 with TRBJ2-7; D unclear. The CDR3 spans 17 residues. The germline V gene encodes CDR1 SEHNR and CDR2 FQNEAQ (reference sequence). V was shortened by 5 bases and J by 3 bases, with 23 bases between the two germline ends. The DNA of the CDR3 is TGTGCCAGCAGCGCCCCCCCGGGCGCCTATTCGATCTACGAGCAGTACTTC. It translates to CASSAPPGAYSIYEQYF.

V is TRBV2 and J is TRBJ1-4, with unresolved D. The germline CDR1 and CDR2 sequences are SNHLY and FYNNEI. The CDR3 covers 16 residues. V lost 5 bases and J lost 5, with 18 bases in between. As DNA, the CDR3 is TGTGCCAGCAGTCCAGAGAACCCGGGCCGAAATGAAAAACTGTTTTTT. This gives the protein CASSPENPGRNEKLFF. The whole variable domain, filled in from reference TRBV2 and TRBJ1-4, reads EPEVTQTPSHQVTQMGQEVILRCVPISNHLYFYWYRQILGQKVEFLVSFYNNEISEKSEIFDDQFSVERPDGSNFTLKIRSTKLEDSAMYFCASSPENPGRNEKLFFGSGTQLSVL.

This clonotype was found many times. This chain joins TRBV10-3 and TRBJ2-5; D assignment may be TRBD1 or TRBD2 (5 bases each). The V gene lost 0 bases and the J gene lost 1 base, with 6 bases spanning the gap. CDR1 is ENHRY, CDR2 SYGVKD, per germline. This CDR3 is 14 amino acids long. DNA for the CDR3: TGTGCCATCAGTGAGTCAGGGACCCAAGAGACCCAGTACTTC. Its translation: CAISESGTQETQYF.

This clonotype was detected ten times or more. The chain has TRBV20-1 and TRBJ1-6, with D unclear. The length of the CDR3 is 12 residues. CDR1 and CDR2 (germline): DFQATT, SNEGSKA (reference sequence). V lost 4 bases, J lost 8 bases, and 9 bases lay in between. The CDR3, as DNA: TGCAGTGCTACCGGCGGGCATTCACCCCTCCACTTT. Its protein product is CSATGGHSPLHF.

This clonotype was detected only once. CDR3 sequence (DNA): TGTGCCAGCAGTCGGACAGGGGAACTAAAGAACGAGCAGTACTTC. Translation: CASSRTGELKNEQYF. The rearrangement links TRBV7-2 to TRBJ2-7; TRBD1 matches 9 bases. J was trimmed by 5 bases and V by 6 bases; bases with no gene match: 11. Germline lookup yields CDR1 SGHTA and CDR2 FQGNSA. The CDR3 loop spans 15 amino acids.

The chain recombines TRBV2 with TRBJ1-5; no clear D. This CDR3 has 14 residues. CDR1 is SNHLY and CDR2 is FYNNEI in the germline V gene. Trimming cost V 7 bases and J 1 base, with 11 bases left between them. CDR3 nucleotide sequence: TGTGCCAGCACTCCAGGCGGCAGCAATCAGCCCCAGCATTTT. Translation gives CASTPGGSNQPQHF.

The rearrangement uses TRBV7-3 and TRBJ2-2; D remains ambiguous. The V gene lost 4 bases and the J gene lost 7 bases, with 10 bases spanning the gap. The CDR3 is 13 residues long. Germline CDR1 and CDR2: SGHTA and FQGTGA. CDR3 DNA: TGTGCCAGCAGCTCGGAATTGTTCGGGGAGCTGTTTTTT. This translates into CASSSELFGELFF.

V usage is TRBV7-3 and J usage is TRBJ2-5, with TRBD2 matching 10 bases. This CDR3 contains 15 residues. Unmatched junction bases numbered 5, after V lost 4 bases and J lost 3 bases. In germline, CDR1 is SGHTA, CDR2 FQGTGA. CDR3 sequence: CASSYGLADKETQYF. The CDR3 nucleotides read TGTGCCAGCAGCTACGGACTAGCGGATAAAGAGACCCAGTACTTC.

This clonotype was recorded at least ten times. The chain is built from TRBV24-1 and TRBJ2-5, with TRBD1 matching 9 bases. The CDR3 contains 16 residues. CDR1 KGHDR and CDR2 SFDVKD come from the germline V gene. J was trimmed by 4 bases and V by 4 bases; bases with no gene match: 9. CDR3 coding DNA: TGTGCCACCAGTGACACGGGACAGGGCGGGGCAGAGACCCAGTACTTC. Amino acid sequence: CATSDTGQGGAETQYF.

This clonotype was picked up many times. An end of the junction differs from the germline gene, which may be a read error. CDR3 protein: CAITRTGRTEAFF. CDR3 coding DNA: TGTGCAATCACCCGGACGGGGAGGACTGAAGCTTTCTTT. The chain combines TRBV10-3 with TRBJ1-1; D ambiguous. CDR1 and CDR2 from the germline V gene are ENHRY and SYGVKD. The CDR3 contains 13 residues.

On this clonotype: A read error is possible here, since a much larger clone lies one base away. The chain recombines TRBV29-1 with TRBJ1-1, with D unclear. CDR3 length: 12 residues. Germline V gene lookup returns CDR1 SQVTM and CDR2 ANQGSEA. The CDR3 bases are TGCAGCGCTGAACACCTGAACACTGAAGCTTTCTTT. It specifies CSAEHLNTEAFF.

The V call is TRBV2, the J call TRBJ2-7; the match to TRBD1 covers 8 bases. The CDR3 runs to 16 residues. Trimming at V came to 6 bases and at J to 0 bases, leaving 10 bases not matched to a gene. The germline CDR1 and CDR2 sequences are SNHLY and FYNNEI. The DNA for the CDR3 is TGTGCCAGCAGCGTGACAGGGGAGTTCGGCTCCTACGAGCAGTACTTC. Protein sequence: CASSVTGEFGSYEQYF.